Shown below are 30 T cell receptor beta chains from a single sample sequenced in a study of cytomegalovirus exposure and HLA in healthy donors. Sequencing was performed with immunoSEQ multiplex PCR; in TCRdb, only in-frame clones are kept and a portion is missing. This sample has approximately 120,000 clones; 75% to 90% occur once, and the top ten carry roughly 2%. Sequencing was done on a sample of PBMCs. The receptors come from a woman younger than 35 in good health and CMV-seronegative.

This chain uses TRBV14 with TRBJ2-3; 9 bases line up with TRBD2. Per germline, CDR1 SGHDN and CDR2 FVKESK. The CDR3 spans 16 residues. V was clipped by 6 bases and J by 1 base; unmatched bases: 8. The CDR3 DNA reads TGTGCCAGCAGAAGGGCGGCGGGAGGGGGCACAGATACGCAGTATTTT. This gives the protein CASRRAAGGGTDTQYF. Filled out from reference TRBV14 and TRBJ2-3, the complete variable domain reads EAGVTQFPSHSVIEKGQTVTLRCDPISGHDNLYWYRRVMGKEIKFLLHFVKESKQDESGMPNNRFLAERTGGTYSTLKVQPAELEDSGVYFCASRRAAGGGTDTQYFGPGTRLTVL.

The chain recombines TRBV28 with TRBJ2-3; 16 bases match TRBD2. The V and J ends lost 6 bases and 5 bases, in that order; junction bases with no gene match: 5. Looked up from germline, CDR1 is MDHEN and CDR2 is SYDVKM. The CDR3 spans 16 residues. CDR3 sequence (DNA): TGTGCCAGCAGCGAGGGACTAGCGGGAGGGAGAGATACGCAGTATTTT. This gives the protein CASSEGLAGGRDTQYF.

This clone occurred once. The gene calls are TRBV19 and TRBJ2-7; tentatively, D is TRBD1 (5 bases). Trimming removed 1 base from V and 7 bases from J, with 26 bases in between. Germline V gives CDR1 LNHDA, CDR2 SQIVND (reference sequence). CDR3 length: 18 amino acids. CDR3 amino acids: CASSIGAGPSDLTEEQYF. DNA of the CDR3: TGTGCCAGTAGTATAGGGGCAGGGCCGTCGGATCTAACGGAGGAGCAGTACTTC.

The chain couples TRBV6-5 to TRBJ1-3; tentative D call: TRBD1 (6 bases). The CDR3 runs 14 residues. From germline, CDR1 is MNHEY and CDR2 SVGAGI. V gave up 6 bases and J gave up 1 base, with 10 bases separating them. As DNA, the CDR3 is TGTGCCAGCAGGCTCGGGACATCTGGAAACACCATATATTTT. It codes for CASRLGTSGNTIYF.

The chain links TRBV5-6 to TRBJ2-5; TRBD2 agrees at 9 bases. The germline gives CDR1 SGHDT, CDR2 YYEEEE. Trimming removed 3 bases from V and 9 bases from J; junction bases left unmatched: 0. The CDR3 has 11 residues. The CDR3 DNA reads TGTGCCAGCAGCTCTAGCGGGGCCCAGTACTTC. The encoded protein is CASSSSGAQYF.

This rearrangement joins TRBV4-2 to TRBJ2-7; TRBD2 matches at 7 bases. The junction had 14 bases not matched to a gene; V was cut back by 0 bases and J by 0 bases. Germline CDR1 and CDR2: LGHNA and YNFKEQ. This CDR3 spans 19 amino acids. CDR3 loop: CASSQDLPVAAGYSYEQYF. DNA of the CDR3: TGTGCCAGCAGCCAAGATCTTCCAGTAGCAGCGGGATACTCCTACGAGCAGTACTTC.

Here the CDR3 DNA reads TGTGCCAGCAGGGGACAGGGGGCTAACACCGGGGAGCTGTTTTTT. Its protein product is CASRGQGANTGELFF. V usage is TRBV2 and J usage is TRBJ2-2; 12 bases are shared with TRBD1. Looked up from germline, CDR1 is SNHLY and CDR2 is FYNNEI. The CDR3 is 15 residues long. V lost 6 bases and J lost 2; bases outside the gene matches: 1. The full variable domain, rest sourced from reference TRBV2 and TRBJ2-2, is EPEVTQTPSHQVTQMGQEVILRCVPISNHLYFYWYRQILGQKVEFLVSFYNNEISEKSEIFDDQFSVERPDGSNFTLKIRSTKLEDSAMYFCASRGQGANTGELFFGEGSRLTVL.

The DNA for the CDR3 is TGCGCCAGCAGCTTGGGTCAGGGGTACTCCTACGAGCAGTACTTC. It translates to CASSLGQGYSYEQYF. The chain couples TRBV5-1 to TRBJ2-7; possible D gene TRBD1, 6 bases. CDR1 and CDR2 from the germline V gene are SGHRS and YFSETQ. Trimming left V 0 bases short and J 0 bases short, with 10 bases between. There are 15 residues in the CDR3.

The V call is TRBV7-6, the J call TRBJ2-2, with 7 bases matching TRBD1. Trimming at V came to 5 bases and at J to 2 bases, leaving 8 bases not matched to a gene. CDR3 length: 16 residues. Germline CDR1 and CDR2: SGHVS and FNYEAQ. The CDR3 DNA sequence: TGTGCCAGCAGCCTACCGACAGGGTACAACACCGGGGAGCTGTTTTTT. It specifies CASSLPTGYNTGELFF.

The chain is built from TRBV28 and TRBJ1-1, with D perhaps TRBD1 (6 bases). CDR3 length equals 15 residues. Trimming left V 5 bases short and J 1 base short, with 14 bases between. Germline V gene data show CDR1 as MDHEN and CDR2 as SYDVKM. The CDR3 DNA sequence: TGTGCCAGCAGTCAACCCTCGGGACAGAACACTGAAGCTTTCTTT. Translating it yields CASSQPSGQNTEAFF.

The rearrangement links TRBV10-3 to TRBJ2-7, with D perhaps TRBD1 (6 bases). Trimming stripped 4 bases from V and 0 bases from J, with 13 bases between. This CDR3 is built from 15 residues. Germline V gene lookup returns CDR1 ENHRY and CDR2 SYGVKD. Here the CDR3 DNA reads TGTGCCATCAGTGCAGGGGCCCAAAGCTCCTACGAGCAGTACTTC. This sequence encodes CAISAGAQSSYEQYF.

This clone appeared a single time. The J gene is TRBJ1-4, the V gene TRBV10-2; D not certain. The length of the CDR3 is 15 residues. Trimming left V 7 bases short and J 0 bases short, with 12 bases between. Germline loops: CDR1 WSHSY, CDR2 SAAADI. Written as DNA, the CDR3 is TGCGCCAGCACCGACCGACACGCAACTAATGAAAAACTGTTTTTT. Translating gives CASTDRHATNEKLFF.

This clone was observed once. The chain employs TRBV13 and TRBJ2-5; no reliable D call. Germline V gene data show CDR1 as PRHDT and CDR2 as FYEKMQ (reference sequence). The CDR3 length is 13 residues. V dropped 6 bases and J dropped 3 bases, with 11 bases sitting between them. The DNA of the CDR3 is TGTGCCAGCAGTCCTGGTGGAGAAGAGACCCAGTACTTC. Residues: CASSPGGEETQYF.

This sequence joins TRBV11-2 and TRBJ2-7; unclear D gene. The CDR3 runs to 14 residues. Germline V gene sequence: CDR1 SGHAT, CDR2 FQNNGV. V lost 5 bases to trimming and J lost 5 bases, with 16 bases between them. CDR3 bases: TGTGCCAGCAGCCGCGCGGCGTTGGGTGACGAGCAGTACTTC. Encoded protein: CASSRAALGDEQYF.

The sample holds one count of this clone. The gene calls are TRBV19 and TRBJ2-3, with D possibly TRBD2 on 6 matching bases. Germline V lookup: CDR1 LNHDA, CDR2 SQIVND (reference sequence). CDR3 size: 11 residues. V was clipped by 3 bases and J by 11 bases, with 9 bases between them. DNA for the CDR3: TGTGCCAGTAGTATGCCGGGGGAGCAGTATTTT. It yields the protein CASSMPGEQYF.

This sequence joins TRBV7-8 and TRBJ1-5, with D unresolved. This CDR3 comprises 17 residues. V was shortened by 5 bases and J by 0 bases, with 17 bases between the two germline ends. Germline-derived CDR1 and CDR2 are SGHVS and FQNEAQ. The CDR3 sequence: CASSPTRGRDSNQPQHF. The CDR3 DNA follows: TGTGCCAGCAGCCCCACACGAGGGCGGGATAGCAATCAGCCCCAGCATTTT.

The chain is built from TRBV5-1 and TRBJ2-1; 11 nucleotides match TRBD2. Germline assignment: CDR1 SGHRS and CDR2 YFSETQ. Trimming at V came to 4 bases and at J to 4 bases, leaving 4 bases not matched to a gene. The CDR3 totals 15 residues. The CDR3 is CASSIGTSGYNEQFF. Here the CDR3 DNA reads TGCGCCAGCAGCATCGGGACTAGCGGTTACAATGAGCAGTTCTTC.

This chain links TRBV6-5 with TRBJ2-7; 8 bases map to TRBD1. J lost 0 bases, V lost 8 bases, and 6 bases had no gene match. The germline V gene has CDR1 MNHEY and CDR2 SVGAGI. The CDR3 length is 14 residues. CDR3 DNA: TGTGCCAGCGCTGGGACAGGTCCCTCCTACGAGCAGTACTTC. It yields the protein CASAGTGPSYEQYF.

The genes are TRBV5-1 and TRBJ2-7; 7 bases agree with TRBD1. The CDR3 loop spans 17 amino acids. With 4 bases clipped from V and 5 bases from J, the junction kept 18 bases outside the gene matches. Per germline, CDR1 SGHRS and CDR2 YFSETQ. CDR3 amino acids: CASSPGTVSFWSHEQYF. CDR3 coding DNA: TGCGCCAGCAGCCCTGGGACAGTCTCGTTTTGGTCCCACGAGCAGTACTTC. Full variable domain (rest looked up from reference TRBV5-1 and TRBJ2-7): KAGVTQTPRYLIKTRGQQVTLSCSPISGHRSVSWYQQTPGQGLQFLFEYFSETQRNKGNFPGRFSGRQFSNSRSEMNVSTLELGDSALYLCASSPGTVSFWSHEQYFGPGTRLTVT.

V and J are TRBV11-3 and TRBJ2-1; D is uncertain. Germline loops: CDR1 SGHNT, CDR2 YENEEA. V dropped 3 bases and J dropped 5 bases, with 5 bases sitting between them. This CDR3 spans 12 amino acids. The CDR3 is CASSFRNNEQFF. As DNA, the CDR3 is TGTGCCAGCAGCTTTCGTAACAATGAGCAGTTCTTC.

The rearrangement joins TRBV2 to TRBJ2-1; unclear D gene. Germline CDR1 SNHLY, CDR2 FYNNEI. This CDR3 contains 13 residues. Trimming pared 1 base from V and 6 bases from J, leaving 7 bases between. For the CDR3, the DNA is TGTGCCAGCAGTGAAGAGACTCGCAATGAGCAGTTCTTC. Its translation is CASSEETRNEQFF.

The gene calls are TRBV27 and TRBJ1-2; unclear D gene. Trimming removed 2 bases from V and 4 bases from J, with 8 bases in between. The V gene's germline CDR1 is MNHEY and CDR2 SMNVEV (reference sequence). The CDR3 loop spans 13 amino acids. CDR3 in amino acids: CASSLGQLYGYTF. The CDR3 coding sequence is TGTGCCAGCAGTTTAGGGCAGCTCTATGGCTACACCTTC.

The chain carries TRBV11-3 and TRBJ2-2, with 7 positions matching TRBD2. Germline CDR1 SGHNT, CDR2 YENEEA. Trimming removed 3 bases from V and 5 bases from J; junction bases left unmatched: 3. CDR3 length: 14 residues. The DNA for the CDR3 is TGTGCCAGCAGCTTTGGGCGGGAGACCGGGGAGCTGTTTTTT. Protein sequence: CASSFGRETGELFF.

V gene TRBV5-6 combines with J gene TRBJ2-1; possible D gene TRBD1, 6 bases. CDR1 is SGHDT and CDR2 is YYEEEE in the germline V gene. The CDR3 has 17 residues. Trimming took 0 bases from V and 6 from J, leaving 19 bases between them. The CDR3 DNA sequence: TGTGCCAGCAGCTTGGTCAGGTTCCCCAGGGGTGGCAATGAGCAGTTCTTC. It codes for CASSLVRFPRGGNEQFF.

This clone was detected once. The rearrangement uses TRBV6-6 and TRBJ1-2; 8 nucleotides line up with TRBD1. This CDR3 has 12 amino acids. With V trimmed by 4 bases and J by 6 bases, 1 base remained unmatched. In germline, CDR1 is MNHNY, CDR2 SVGAGI (reference sequence). Here the CDR3 DNA reads TGTGCCAGCAGTTTACAGGGGGATGGCTACACCTTC. It yields the protein CASSLQGDGYTF.

The genes are TRBV21-1 and TRBJ2-7; TRBD2, the table's D call, was not compared with the DNA. TRBV21-1 constitutes a pseudogene. The CDR3 length is 16 residues. The CDR3, as DNA: TGTGCCAGCAGCAAAGAGGCAAGCGGGAACTCCTACGAGCAGTACTTC. Translation: CASSKEASGNSYEQYF.

The CDR3 DNA follows: TGCAGCGGGGGAGAAGGGAACTCACCTAGCAATCAGCCCCAGCATTTT. This translates into CSGGEGNSPSNQPQHF. This sequence joins TRBV29-1 and TRBJ1-5; D ambiguous. The length of the CDR3 is 16 residues. Germline assignment: CDR1 SQVTM and CDR2 ANQGSEA. With 7 bases removed from V and 0 bases from J, the gap between germline ends came to 19 bases.

This chain uses TRBV28 with TRBJ2-3; 16 bases map to TRBD2. V shed 5 bases, J shed 4 bases, and the junction held 15 bases outside the gene matches. Germline loops: CDR1 MDHEN, CDR2 SYDVKM. This CDR3 has 20 residues. The CDR3 protein is CASSTHMVGLAGGSPDTQYF. The CDR3 DNA is TGTGCCAGCAGTACTCATATGGTGGGACTAGCGGGAGGGAGCCCAGATACGCAGTATTTT.

The J gene is TRBJ1-1, the V gene TRBV29-1; TRBD1 matches 7 bases. This CDR3 contains 13 residues. Germline CDR1 is SQVTM and CDR2 is ANQGSEA. V shed 4 bases, J shed 1 base, and the junction held 3 bases outside the gene matches. The CDR3 sequence: CSVARTGNTEAFF. CDR3 in DNA: TGCAGCGTTGCAAGGACAGGGAACACTGAAGCTTTCTTT.

The chain has TRBV30 and TRBJ1-1; D not resolved. V lost 0 bases and J lost 3, with 8 bases in between. CDR3 length: 13 amino acids. CDR1 is GTSNPN and CDR2 is SVGIG in the germline V gene (reference sequence). The CDR3 here is CAWSVYSYTEAFF. CDR3 nucleotide sequence: TGTGCCTGGAGTGTTTACAGTTACACTGAAGCTTTCTTT.